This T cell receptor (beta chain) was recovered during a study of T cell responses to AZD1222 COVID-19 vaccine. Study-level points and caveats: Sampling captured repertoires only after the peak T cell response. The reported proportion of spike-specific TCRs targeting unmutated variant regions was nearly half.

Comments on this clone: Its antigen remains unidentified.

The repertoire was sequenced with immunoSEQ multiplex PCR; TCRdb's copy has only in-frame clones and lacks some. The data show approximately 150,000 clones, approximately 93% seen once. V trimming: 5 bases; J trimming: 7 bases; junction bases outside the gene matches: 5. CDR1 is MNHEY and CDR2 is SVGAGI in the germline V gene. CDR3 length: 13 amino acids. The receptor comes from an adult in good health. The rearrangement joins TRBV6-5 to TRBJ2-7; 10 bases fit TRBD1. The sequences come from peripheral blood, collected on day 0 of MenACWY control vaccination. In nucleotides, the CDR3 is TGTGCCAGCAGTACCGGGACAGGGGTAGAGCAGTACTTC. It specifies CASSTGTGVEQYF.